The clone carrying this TCR beta chain came up once. Antigen specificity is unknown. Relative to the germline gene, one junction end is altered; a read error may explain this. The record originates from a study of cytomegalovirus exposure and HLA in healthy donors. This CDR3 is 16 amino acids long. The germline gives CDR1 SEHNR, CDR2 FQNEAQ (reference sequence). The primer mix had 60 Vbeta and 13 Jbeta primers. The repertoire was sequenced with immunoSEQ multiplex PCR; TCRdb's copy has only in-frame clones and lacks some. Of fewer than 70,000 clones in the sample, roughly 84% are singletons; the top ten hold about 1.5%. Points from the study as a whole: Specific recognition of CMV antigens was confirmed in vitro for three chains (all CMV-associated).

This receptor was taken from a human donor in good health. The sequencing sample was made of PBMCs. V usage is TRBV7-9 and J usage is TRBJ1-3; D is unresolved. In nucleotides, the CDR3 is TGTTCCAGCAGCTTCGACGGTGGCAGGATAGGAAACACCATATATTTT. Protein sequence: CSSSFDGGRIGNTIYF.